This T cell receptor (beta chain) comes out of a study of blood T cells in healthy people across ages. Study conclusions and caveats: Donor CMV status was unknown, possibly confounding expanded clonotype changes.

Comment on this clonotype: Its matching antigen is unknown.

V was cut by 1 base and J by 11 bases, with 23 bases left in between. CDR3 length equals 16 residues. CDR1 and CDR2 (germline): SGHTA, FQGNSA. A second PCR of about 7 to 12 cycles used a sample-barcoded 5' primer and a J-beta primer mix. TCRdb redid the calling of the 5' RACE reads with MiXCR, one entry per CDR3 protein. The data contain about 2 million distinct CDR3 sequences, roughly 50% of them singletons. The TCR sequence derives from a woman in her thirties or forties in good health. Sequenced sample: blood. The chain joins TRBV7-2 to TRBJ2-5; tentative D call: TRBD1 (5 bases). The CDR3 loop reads CASSLGGVRGYNEQYF. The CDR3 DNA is TGTGCCAGCAGCTTAGGTGGAGTAAGGGGATACAATGAGCAGTACTTC. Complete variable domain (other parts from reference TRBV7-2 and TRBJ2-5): GAGVSQSPSNKVTEKGKDVELRCDPISGHTALYWYRQSLGQGLEFLIYFQGNSAPDKSGLPSDRFSAERTGGSVSTLTIQRTQQEDSAVYLCASSLGGVRGYNEQYFGPGTRLLVL.